This T cell receptor (beta chain) was profiled in a study of T cells after posttransplantation cyclophosphamide. General study results and limits: Skin or GI-infiltrating T cells shared few TRB sequences with blood. After PTCy, TRB diversity resembled that of CNI/methotrexate controls. Donor CD8+ memory clones often dominated recipient blood repertoires at later times.

Peripheral blood was collected from the related graft donor on the marrow donation day. This clone was detected ten times or more. What it binds is unknown. The repertoire was sequenced with immunoSEQ multiplex PCR; TCRdb's copy has only in-frame clones and lacks some. Singletons are absent from the sample, which has 20,000 to 25,000 clones. The CDR3 length is 13 residues. Trimming stripped 2 bases from V and 4 bases from J, with 5 bases between. From germline, CDR1 is SGHTA and CDR2 FQGNSA. The sequenced sample consisted of PBMCs. The sequence came from an older woman in good health, CMV-negative, and a related stem cell transplant donor. V is TRBV7-2 and J is TRBJ1-4; no clear D. The CDR3 loop reads CASSLSFNEKLFF. In nucleotides, the CDR3 is TGTGCCAGCAGCTTATCCTTTAATGAAAAACTGTTTTTT.